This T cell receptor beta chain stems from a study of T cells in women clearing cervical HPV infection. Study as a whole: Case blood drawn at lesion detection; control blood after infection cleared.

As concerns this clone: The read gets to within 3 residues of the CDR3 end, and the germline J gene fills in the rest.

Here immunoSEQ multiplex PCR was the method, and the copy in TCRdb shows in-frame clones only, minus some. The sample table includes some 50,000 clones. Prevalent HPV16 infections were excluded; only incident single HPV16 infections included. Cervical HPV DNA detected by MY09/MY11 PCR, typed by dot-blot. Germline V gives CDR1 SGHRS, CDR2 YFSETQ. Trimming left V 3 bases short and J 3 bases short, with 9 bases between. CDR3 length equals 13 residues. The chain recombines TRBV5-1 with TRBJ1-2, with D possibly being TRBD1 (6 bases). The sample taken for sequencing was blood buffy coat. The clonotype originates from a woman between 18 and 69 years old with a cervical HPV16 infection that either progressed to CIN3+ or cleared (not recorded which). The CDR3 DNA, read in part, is TGCGCCAGCAGCTACGGACAGTACTATGGC. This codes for CASSYGQYYG. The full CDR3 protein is CASSYGQYYGYTF.